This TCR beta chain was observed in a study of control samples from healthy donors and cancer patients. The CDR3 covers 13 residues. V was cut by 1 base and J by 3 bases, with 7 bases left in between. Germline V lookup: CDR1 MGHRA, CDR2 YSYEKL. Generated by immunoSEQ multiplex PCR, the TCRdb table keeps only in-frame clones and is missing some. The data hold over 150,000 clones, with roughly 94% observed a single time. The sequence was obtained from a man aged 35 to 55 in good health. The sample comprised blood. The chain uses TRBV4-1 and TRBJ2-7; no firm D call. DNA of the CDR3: TGCGCCAGCAGCCAAGGGCCCTTCTACGAGCAGTACTTC. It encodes CASSQGPFYEQYF.